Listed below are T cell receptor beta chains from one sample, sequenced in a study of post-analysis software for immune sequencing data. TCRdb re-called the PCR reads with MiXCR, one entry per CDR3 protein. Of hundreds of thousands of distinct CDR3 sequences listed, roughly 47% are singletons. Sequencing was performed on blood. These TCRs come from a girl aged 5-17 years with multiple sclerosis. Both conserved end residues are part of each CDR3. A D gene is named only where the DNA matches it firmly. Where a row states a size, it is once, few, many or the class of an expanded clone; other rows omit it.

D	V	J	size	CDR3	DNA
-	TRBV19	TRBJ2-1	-	CASSIDWGVEQFF	TGTGCCAGTAGTATAGACTGGGGGGTTGAGCAGTTCTTC
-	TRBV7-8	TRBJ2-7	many	CASSLRDEQYF	TGTGCCAGCAGCTTACGGGACGAGCAGTACTTC
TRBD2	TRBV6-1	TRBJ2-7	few	CASSPSPAGVGTYEQYF	TGTGCCAGCAGTCCCTCTCCAGCGGGAGTAGGGACCTACGAGCAGTACTTC
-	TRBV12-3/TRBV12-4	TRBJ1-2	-	CASSFSNYGDTF	TGTGCCAGCAGTTTTAGTAACTATGGCGACACCTTC
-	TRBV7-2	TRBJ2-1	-	CASSLAGTNPAYNEQFF	TGCGCCAGCAGCTTAGCCGGGACCAACCCAGCCTACAATGAGCAGTTCTTC
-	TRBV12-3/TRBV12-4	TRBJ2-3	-	CASLWGSLTDTQYF	TGTGCCAGCCTCTGGGGCAGCCTCACAGATACGCAGTATTTT
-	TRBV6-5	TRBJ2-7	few	CASSYSAQSRYEQYF	TGTGCCAGCAGTTACTCCGCACAGTCACGCTACGAGCAGTACTTC
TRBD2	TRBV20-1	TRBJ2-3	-	CSAGPPPSGGRDQYF	TGCAGTGCTGGTCCACCCCCTAGCGGGGGCCGCGATCAGTATTTT
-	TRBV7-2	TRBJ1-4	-	CASSFRATNEKLFF	TGTGCCAGCAGCTTCCGGGCAACTAATGAAAAACTGTTTTTT
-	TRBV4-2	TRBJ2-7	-	CASSQRSWWLEGKEYEQYF	TGTGCCAGCAGCCAAAGATCATGGTGGCTGGAGGGAAAAGAGTACGAGCAGTACTTC
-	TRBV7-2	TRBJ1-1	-	CASSLVGGSNTEAFF	TGTGCCAGCAGCTTAGTTGGGGGCAGCAACACTGAAGCTTTCTTT
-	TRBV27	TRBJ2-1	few	CASSLRPPGLGTSEQFF	TGTGCCAGCAGTTTAAGACCCCCAGGGCTCGGGACGAGTGAGCAGTTCTTC
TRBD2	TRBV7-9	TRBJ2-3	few	CASSLIRLAGTDTQYF	TGTGCCAGCAGCTTGATACGACTAGCGGGCACAGATACGCAGTATTTT
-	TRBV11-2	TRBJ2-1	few	CASSIGVNEQFF	TGTGCCAGCAGCATCGGGGTTAATGAGCAGTTCTTC
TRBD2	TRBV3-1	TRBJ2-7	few	CASSQPPSGTSGRHYEQYF	TGTGCCAGCAGCCAACCTCCCTCCGGGACTAGCGGGAGGCACTACGAGCAGTACTTC
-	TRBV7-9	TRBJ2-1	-	CASSYTTGFLNEQFF	TGTGCCAGCAGCTATACTACAGGGTTCCTCAATGAGCAGTTCTTC
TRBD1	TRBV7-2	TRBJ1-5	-	CASSALPGQGVRQPQHF	TGTGCCAGCAGCGCCTTGCCGGGACAGGGGGTAAGACAGCCCCAGCATTTT
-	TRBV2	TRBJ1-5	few	CAIQRQGNQPQHF	TGTGCCATCCAACGTCAAGGCAATCAGCCCCAGCATTTT
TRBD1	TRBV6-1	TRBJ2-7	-	CASNHGTGSYEQYF	TGTGCCAGCAACCACGGGACAGGTAGCTACGAGCAGTACTTC
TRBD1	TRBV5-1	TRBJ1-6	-	CASSLGDSASYNSPLHF	TGCGCCAGCAGCTTGGGGGACAGCGCGTCCTATAATTCACCCCTCCACTTT
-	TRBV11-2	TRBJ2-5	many	CASSLRYQETQYF	TGTGCCAGCAGCTTAAGATACCAAGAGACCCAGTACTTC
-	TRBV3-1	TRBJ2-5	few	CASSHLAGPVKETQYF	TGTGCCAGCAGCCATCTGGCGGGACCGGTAAAAGAGACCCAGTACTTC
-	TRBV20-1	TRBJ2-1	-	CSAREYNEQFF	TGCAGTGCTAGAGAATACAATGAGCAGTTCTTC
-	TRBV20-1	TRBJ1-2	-	CSVPPGADYGYTF	TGCAGTGTTCCTCCTGGGGCAGACTATGGCTACACCTTC
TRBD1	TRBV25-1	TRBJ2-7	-	CASSHAPGQGSYEQYF	TGTGCCAGCAGTCACGCCCCGGGACAGGGATCCTACGAGCAGTACTTC
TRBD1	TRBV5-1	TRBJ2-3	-	CASSFVLGQGSTDTQYF	TGCGCCAGCAGCTTCGTGTTGGGACAGGGAAGCACAGATACGCAGTATTTT
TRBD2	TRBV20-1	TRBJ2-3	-	CSATSGPSTDTQYF	TGCAGTGCTACTAGCGGACCTAGCACAGATACGCAGTATTTT
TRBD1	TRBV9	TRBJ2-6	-	CASSVRDRHSGANVLTF	TGTGCCAGCAGCGTCCGGGACAGGCACTCTGGGGCCAACGTCCTGACTTTC
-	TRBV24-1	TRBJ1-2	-	CATSDLEGWGYTF	TGTGCCACCAGTGATTTGGAGGGTTGGGGCTACACCTTC
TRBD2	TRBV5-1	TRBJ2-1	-	CASRREEFGEQFF	TGCGCCAGCAGGCGGGAGGAGTTCGGTGAGCAGTTCTTC
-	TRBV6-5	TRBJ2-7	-	CASSHQDSRRGKQYF	TGTGCCAGCAGTCACCAGGACTCCCGAAGGGGCAAGCAGTACTTC
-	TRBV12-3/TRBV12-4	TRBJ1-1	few	CASSQKVRTEAFF	TGTGCCAGCAGCCAAAAGGTGAGAACTGAAGCTTTCTTT
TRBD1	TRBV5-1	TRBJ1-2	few	CASSPTGVYGYTF	TGCGCCAGCAGCCCCACAGGGGTCTATGGCTACACCTTC
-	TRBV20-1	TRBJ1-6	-	CSAREGLNSPLHF	TGCAGTGCTAGGGAAGGGCTTAATTCACCCCTCCACTTT
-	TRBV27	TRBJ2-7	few	CASSFSGTALSGQYF	TGTGCCAGCAGTTTCAGCGGGACAGCACTTTCCGGGCAGTACTTC
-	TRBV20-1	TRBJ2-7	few	CSASPTGSYEQYF	TGCAGTGCTAGCCCGACAGGCTCCTACGAGCAGTACTTC
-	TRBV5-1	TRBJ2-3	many	CASRFGSSTDTQYF	TGCGCCAGCAGATTCGGCAGCAGCACAGATACGCAGTATTTT
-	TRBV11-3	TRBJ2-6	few	CASGKSGANVLTF	TGTGCCAGCGGCAAGTCTGGGGCCAACGTCCTGACTTTC
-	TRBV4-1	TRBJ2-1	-	CASSQPSRAGFYNEQFF	TGCGCCAGCAGCCAACCCTCCCGGGCGGGTTTTTACAATGAGCAGTTCTTC
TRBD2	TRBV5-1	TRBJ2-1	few	CASSLSGRAFNEQFF	TGCGCCAGCAGCTTAAGCGGGAGGGCCTTCAATGAGCAGTTCTTC
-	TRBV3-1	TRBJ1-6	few	CASSQSTESPLHF	TGTGCCAGCAGCCAAAGTACGGAATCACCCCTCCACTTT
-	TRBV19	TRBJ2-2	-	CASSLDREDGELFF	TGTGCCAGCTCGCTAGACAGGGAGGACGGGGAGCTGTTTTTT